This TCR beta chain was observed in a study of CD8 T cells in ankylosing spondylitis. In this sample, this clonotype turned up many times. Its antigen is unidentified. MiXCR was run by TCRdb on the 5' RACE reads, yielding one entry per CDR3 protein. Here the sample spans about 460,000 distinct CDR3 sequences, over 4% being singletons. The germline gives CDR1 SGHRS, CDR2 YFSETQ. V gave up 5 bases and J gave up 6 bases, with 10 bases separating them. This CDR3 spans 12 amino acids. Study outcomes and limitations: There was a TCR beta motif, made of several highly homologous variants, that appeared characteristic of ankylosing spondylitis blood.

This clonotype originated in a male donor with ankylosing spondylitis. The V gene is TRBV5-1, the J gene TRBJ2-3; D not certain. The sequencing sample was made of blood, either unsorted or a sorted T cell fraction (not recorded which). The CDR3 reads CASSPNLDTQYF. The CDR3 bases are TGCGCCAGCAGTCCGAACCTGGATACGCAGTATTTT.